This T cell receptor beta chain was found in a study of shared clonotypes between healthy human individuals. The genomic DNA of each subset was split evenly across several immunoSEQ plates. TCRdb's table, derived via immunoSEQ multiplex PCR, lists solely in-frame clones and lacks some. The table has about 600,000 clones, around 76% seen once. This clone was seen only once. The CDR3 covers 16 residues. Germline V gene sequence: CDR1 SEHNR, CDR2 FQNEAQ (reference sequence). Trimming removed 5 bases from V and 1 base from J, with 16 bases in between. The V call is TRBV7-9, the J call TRBJ2-3; D unclear. Sequencing used PBMCs. The source of this sequence is a middle-aged woman in good health. Some clones in this sample may be carry-over from other donors' samples. CDR3 coding DNA: TGTGCCAGCAGCCCGGGCCCAGACGGAGGCACAGATACGCAGTATTTT. Translation gives CASSPGPDGGTDTQYF.